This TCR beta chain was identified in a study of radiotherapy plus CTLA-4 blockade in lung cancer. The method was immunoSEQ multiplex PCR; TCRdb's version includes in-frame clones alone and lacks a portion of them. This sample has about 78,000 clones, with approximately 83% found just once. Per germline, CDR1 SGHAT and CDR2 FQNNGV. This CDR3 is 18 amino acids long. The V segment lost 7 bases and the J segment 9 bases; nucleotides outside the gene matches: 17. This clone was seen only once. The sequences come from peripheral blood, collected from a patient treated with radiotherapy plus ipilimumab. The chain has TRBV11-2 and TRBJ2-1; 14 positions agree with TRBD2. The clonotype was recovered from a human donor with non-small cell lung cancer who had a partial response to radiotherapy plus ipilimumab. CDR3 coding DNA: TGTGCCAGCACTCGACGGACTAGCGGGAGGTCTAATGGTTCTGAGCAGTTCTTC. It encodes CASTRRTSGRSNGSEQFF.